One T cell receptor beta chain is described in this entry. Method: immunoSEQ multiplex PCR; TCRdb's copy keeps in-frame clones and lacks some. The table shows 80,000 to 100,000 clones, with 70% to 90% occurring only once. These data come from a study of T cell responses to AZD1222 COVID-19 vaccine. The CDR3 has 15 residues. V was cut by 8 bases and J by 3 bases, with 16 bases left in between. The germline gives CDR1 MDHEN, CDR2 SYDVKM. Pooling was applied to second doses at about 4 or about 12 weeks. This specimen consisted of peripheral blood, obtained 28 days after the second AZD1222 dose. The sequence was obtained from an adult who received the AZD1222 COVID-19 vaccine. The chain combines TRBV28 with TRBJ1-4, with D tentatively TRBD1 (6 bases). The CDR3 protein is CASEGRQDSNEKLFF. As DNA, the CDR3 is TGTGCCAGCGAGGGCCGACAGGACTCTAATGAAAAACTGTTTTTT.